The clone carrying this T cell receptor (beta chain) was seen a handful of times. Its cognate antigen is unknown. At the DNA level, this CDR3 is encoded by other sequences in the same sample as well. Generated by immunoSEQ multiplex PCR, the TCRdb table keeps only in-frame clones and is missing some. The sample consists of 2 million to 2.5 million clones, more than 90% of them appearing once. This entry belongs to a study of shared clonotypes between healthy human individuals. General study points: It was observed that roughly 5.4% of naive CD4 clonotypes were shared across a handful of donors.

Trimming shortened V by 0 bases and J by 4 bases, and 2 bases separated the two germline ends. Germline V gives CDR1 SGHNT, CDR2 YYREEE (reference sequence). This CDR3 is 12 amino acids long. Sequencing was carried out using naive CD4+ T cells sorted from blood. Subset: CD45RA+ positively selected. This sequence joins TRBV5-4 and TRBJ1-5; D call uncertain. This receptor was taken from a man between 18 and 29 years old in good health. The CDR3 protein is CASSLDNQPQHF. In nucleotides, the CDR3 is TGTGCCAGCAGCTTGGATAATCAGCCCCAGCATTTT. Drawing the rest from reference TRBV5-4 and TRBJ1-5, the complete variable domain is ETGVTQSPTHLIKTRGQQVTLRCSSQSGHNTVSWYQQALGQGPQFIFQYYREEENGRGNFPPRFSGLQFPNYSSELNVNALELDDSALYLCASSLDNQPQHFGDGTRLSIL.